Presented here are 23 T cell receptor beta chains from one specimen sequenced in a study of cytomegalovirus exposure and HLA in healthy donors. PCR involved 60 Vbeta and 13 Jbeta primers. The protocol was immunoSEQ multiplex PCR, while the TCRdb copy is restricted to in-frame clones and leaves out a portion. Among about 130,000 clones, more than 65% were seen once, and the ten largest hold 9.5% to 15%. The sample comprised PBMCs. The receptors shown here come from a woman aged 40 to 50 in good health and CMV-seropositive.

V gene TRBV15 combines with J gene TRBJ2-7, with D possibly matching TRBD2 (6 bases). The germline CDR1 and CDR2 sequences are LNHNV and YYDKDF (reference sequence). The germline V and J ends were trimmed by 5 bases and 9 bases, with 14 bases remaining between them. The CDR3 extends over 12 amino acids. CDR3 sequence reads: CATSGGKRRQYF. The CDR3 DNA sequence: TGTGCCACCAGCGGCGGGAAACGTCGGCAGTACTTC. Using reference TRBV15 and TRBJ2-7 for the parts outside the CDR3, the full variable domain is DAMVIQNPRYQVTQFGKPVTLSCSQTLNHNVMYWYQQKSSQAPKLLFHYYDKDFNNEADTPDNFQSRRPNTSFCFLDIRSPGLGDTAMYLCATSGGKRRQYFGPGTRLTVT.

V usage is TRBV29-1 and J usage is TRBJ2-7, with TRBD1 matching 10 bases. The CDR3 extends over 12 amino acids. Trimming cost V 4 bases and J 7 bases; bases outside gene matches: 4. CDR1 SQVTM and CDR2 ANQGSEA come from the germline V gene. CDR3 bases: TGCAGCGTTGGACAGGGGGCAGGTGAGCAGTACTTC. This codes for CSVGQGAGEQYF.

The V gene is TRBV6-1, the J gene TRBJ2-1, with 7 bases fitting TRBD2. The J segment lost 6 bases and the V segment lost 2 bases, leaving 7 bases of the junction unmatched. This CDR3 is 15 amino acids long. Germline V lookup: CDR1 MNHNS, CDR2 SASEGT. CDR3 sequence reads: CASSEIWTRGNEQFF. The CDR3 region has the DNA TGTGCCAGCAGTGAAATCTGGACTAGAGGCAATGAGCAGTTCTTC.

The chain couples TRBV28 to TRBJ2-7; 9 nucleotides line up with TRBD1. This CDR3 has 14 amino acids. Germline loops: CDR1 MDHEN, CDR2 SYDVKM. V was clipped by 2 bases and J by 6 bases; unmatched bases: 5. CDR3 loop: CASSLGGQGGEQYF. DNA for the CDR3: TGTGCCAGCAGTTTAGGGGGACAGGGTGGCGAGCAGTACTTC. The full variable domain, completed using reference TRBV28 and TRBJ2-7, is DVKVTQSSRYLVKRTGEKVFLECVQDMDHENMFWYRQDPGLGLRLIYFSYDVKMKEKGDIPEGYSVSREKKERFSLILESASTNQTSMYLCASSLGGQGGEQYFGPGTRLTVT.

The chain recombines TRBV29-1 with TRBJ1-5; 9 bases are a match to TRBD1. The germline gives CDR1 SQVTM, CDR2 ANQGSEA. The CDR3 covers 14 residues. Unmatched junction bases numbered 7, after V lost 6 bases and J lost 4 bases. In nucleotides, the CDR3 is TGCAGCGTGGCCGGGACAGGGCAGAATCAGCCCCAGCATTTT. Protein sequence: CSVAGTGQNQPQHF.

This chain joins TRBV7-3 and TRBJ2-3, with TRBD1 matching over 8 bases. Losses at the gene ends were 1 base for V and 3 bases for J; bases not matched to a gene: 3. The CDR3 is made up of 15 amino acids. Germline CDR1 and CDR2: SGHTA and FQGTGA. The CDR3 region has the DNA TGTGCCAGCAGCTTAAGGACAGGGCGGACAGATACGCAGTATTTT. As protein: CASSLRTGRTDTQYF. Drawing the rest from reference TRBV7-3 and TRBJ2-3, the complete variable domain is GAGVSQTPSNKVTEKGKYVELRCDPISGHTALYWYRQSLGQGPEFLIYFQGTGAADDSGLPNDRFFAVRPEGSVSTLKIQRTERGDSAVYLCASSLRTGRTDTQYFGPGTRLTVL.

The chain recombines TRBV11-2 with TRBJ2-7, with TRBD2 as a possible D gene (5 bases). Germline V gene data show CDR1 as SGHAT and CDR2 as FQNNGV. This CDR3 spans 13 amino acids. The V gene lost 6 bases and the J gene lost 3 bases, with 12 bases spanning the gap. This CDR3 reads CASSRGRGYEQYF. As DNA, the CDR3 is TGTGCCAGCAGTCGTGGCCGGGGCTACGAGCAGTACTTC.

This clone turned up a few times. The V gene is TRBV7-8, the J gene TRBJ2-5, with a weak D call TRBD2 (6 bases). V dropped 1 base and J dropped 1 base, with 13 bases sitting between them. There are 16 residues in the CDR3. Germline V gene data show CDR1 as SGHVS and CDR2 as FQNEAQ. The CDR3 is CASSLVVGGAQETQYF. The CDR3 coding sequence is TGTGCCAGCAGCTTAGTGGTGGGCGGGGCCCAAGAGACCCAGTACTTC.

The chain links TRBV2 to TRBJ2-1; weak D call: TRBD1 (6 bases). Germline V gives CDR1 SNHLY, CDR2 FYNNEI. The V end was cut by 3 bases, the J end by 9 bases, with 12 bases between. The CDR3 covers 13 residues. The chain's CDR3 is CASSENRESEQFF. The CDR3 nucleotides are TGTGCCAGCAGTGAGAACAGGGAGAGTGAGCAGTTCTTC.

J is TRBJ2-5 and V is TRBV7-9; no firm D call. CDR3 length: 13 residues. Trimming left V 5 bases short and J 2 bases short, with 9 bases between. CDR1 is SEHNR and CDR2 is FQNEAQ in the germline V gene (reference sequence). CDR3 residues: CASSPTAQETQYF. CDR3 nucleotide sequence: TGTGCCAGCAGCCCGACTGCACAAGAGACCCAGTACTTC.

The chain is built from TRBV5-1 and TRBJ2-5; 12 positions match TRBD2. CDR1 SGHRS and CDR2 YFSETQ come from the germline V gene. Germline trimming cut 3 bases from V and 1 base from J; bases unmatched to any gene: 10. CDR3 size: 18 residues. CDR3 in amino acids: CASSWGLAGGVIQETQYF. The CDR3 DNA is TGCGCCAGCAGCTGGGGACTAGCGGGTGGGGTCATCCAAGAGACCCAGTACTTC.

This clone was detected a few times. The chain combines TRBV14 with TRBJ2-1, with 8 bases aligning to TRBD2. The trim removed 0 bases at V and 5 bases at J, leaving 9 bases unmatched. The CDR3 has 17 amino acids. Per the germline V gene, CDR1 is SGHDN and CDR2 is FVKESK. The CDR3 here is CASSQDRGTRKHNEQFF. The CDR3 DNA reads TGTGCCAGCAGCCAAGATAGGGGGACTAGGAAACACAATGAGCAGTTCTTC.

This clone was picked up one time. At one of its ends the junction is not consistent with the germline gene, which may arise from a read error. The chain links TRBV30 to TRBJ1-2; D perhaps matches TRBD1 (5 bases). Looked up from germline, CDR1 is GTSNPN and CDR2 is SVGIG (reference sequence). The CDR3 sequence is 14 residues long. In DNA form, the CDR3 reads TGTGCCTGGAGTGACTCAGGGCTTAACTATGGCCACACCTTC. It specifies CAWSDSGLNYGHTF. The whole variable domain, filled in from reference TRBV30 and TRBJ1-2, reads SQTIHQWPATLVQPVGSPLSLECTVEGTSNPNLYWYRQAAGRGLQLLFYSVGIGQISSEVPQNLSASRPQDRQFILSSKKLLLSDSGFYLCAWSDSGLNYGHTFGSGTRLTVV.

This chain joins TRBV5-1 and TRBJ1-4, with 7 bases aligning to TRBD1. The CDR3 consists of 16 residues. Germline V lookup: CDR1 SGHRS, CDR2 YFSETQ. The V and J ends lost 0 bases and 4 bases, in that order; junction bases with no gene match: 6. The CDR3 region has the DNA TGCGCCAGCAGCTTGGGTACGGGACAGATTAATGAAAAACTGTTTTTT. This sequence encodes CASSLGTGQINEKLFF.

This chain connects TRBV14 to TRBJ2-2, with 7 positions matching TRBD2. Germline loops: CDR1 SGHDN, CDR2 FVKESK. The CDR3 is made up of 17 amino acids. J lost 4 bases, V lost 0 bases, and 8 bases had no gene match. The CDR3: CASSQDLAREITGELFF. CDR3 nucleotide sequence: TGTGCCAGCAGCCAAGATCTTGCGCGGGAGATCACCGGGGAGCTGTTTTTT.

This chain connects TRBV6-5 to TRBJ2-7, with 8 bases that match TRBD1. CDR3 length: 14 amino acids. Germline-derived CDR1 and CDR2 are MNHEY and SVGAGI. The J segment lost 7 bases and the V segment lost 2 bases, leaving 7 bases of the junction unmatched. CDR3 bases: TGTGCCAGCAGTTACGAACAGGGGGTTCGGGAGCAGTACTTC. It translates to CASSYEQGVREQYF.

V usage is TRBV6-1 and J usage is TRBJ1-3; a weak D match, TRBD1 (6 bases). Germline V gene data show CDR1 as MNHNS and CDR2 as SASEGT. V lost 4 bases and J lost 3, with 13 bases in between. This CDR3 contains 15 residues. The CDR3 here is CASSVGGWGGNTIYF. The DNA for the CDR3 is TGTGCCAGCAGTGTAGGGGGATGGGGTGGAAACACCATATATTTT.

This clone showed up just once. The chain is built from TRBV7-8 and TRBJ2-7; D perhaps matches TRBD1 (6 bases). Looked up from germline, CDR1 is SGHVS and CDR2 is FQNEAQ. The ends were cut back, 1 base at V and 3 bases at J, with 16 bases in the middle. The CDR3 covers 16 residues. CDR3 region: CASSLVQGSTYYEQYF. The DNA of the CDR3 is TGTGCCAGCAGCTTAGTGCAGGGGTCGACGTACTACGAGCAGTACTTC.

The gene calls are TRBV7-2 and TRBJ2-3; 9 nucleotides match TRBD2. With 3 bases clipped from V and 6 bases from J, the junction kept 4 bases outside the gene matches. Per the germline V gene, CDR1 is SGHTA and CDR2 is FQGNSA. This CDR3 comprises 14 residues. CDR3 in amino acids: CASSLGLAPDTQYF. CDR3 bases: TGTGCCAGCAGCTTGGGACTAGCCCCCGATACGCAGTATTTT.

CDR3 loop: CASSPRPGGSPQHF. The CDR3 nucleotides read TGTGCCAGCAGCCCGCGTCCGGGGGGTTCGCCCCAGCATTTT. V gene TRBV5-5 combines with J gene TRBJ1-5, with D perhaps TRBD1 (5 bases). This CDR3 region has 14 residues. Germline V gene sequence: CDR1 SGHKS, CDR2 YYEKEE (reference sequence). The V and J ends lost 4 bases and 9 bases respectively, with 17 bases between them.

The chain employs TRBV5-1 and TRBJ2-1; D is possibly TRBD2 (6 bases). The CDR3 spans 14 residues. With 0 bases removed from V and 6 bases from J, the gap between germline ends came to 10 bases. The germline CDR1 and CDR2 sequences are SGHRS and YFSETQ. The CDR3 DNA sequence: TGCGCCAGCAGCTTGGTACTAGCAAGCAATGAGCAGTTCTTC. Translated: CASSLVLASNEQFF.

This clone turned up a few times. The genes are TRBV28 and TRBJ2-7; TRBD1 matches at 8 bases. This CDR3 comprises 18 residues. Per the germline V gene, CDR1 is MDHEN and CDR2 is SYDVKM. V lost 3 bases, J lost 2 bases, and 15 bases stayed unmatched. The CDR3 DNA reads as TGTGCCAGCAGTTTCCGCTGGACAGGGTTAAAGGGCACCTACGAGCAGTACTTC. Its translation: CASSFRWTGLKGTYEQYF. The full variable domain, in which reference TRBV28 and TRBJ2-7 provide the parts outside the CDR3, is DVKVTQSSRYLVKRTGEKVFLECVQDMDHENMFWYRQDPGLGLRLIYFSYDVKMKEKGDIPEGYSVSREKKERFSLILESASTNQTSMYLCASSFRWTGLKGTYEQYFGPGTRLTVT.

The J gene is TRBJ2-3, the V gene TRBV9; 7 bases fit TRBD2. CDR3 length: 13 residues. The germline gives CDR1 SGDLS, CDR2 YYNGEE. V gave up 8 bases and J gave up 1 base; unmatched junction bases: 4. The CDR3 sequence is CASRGSGTDTQYF. The CDR3 region has the DNA TGTGCCAGTCGCGGGAGTGGCACAGATACGCAGTATTTT.